The source of this TCR beta chain is a study of identical twins. This clonotype was observed a handful of times. A read error may account for a junction end that differs from germline. TCRdb reprocessed the 5' RACE reads via MiXCR and lists one record per CDR3 protein. Here the sample spans a few hundred thousand distinct CDR3 sequences, 9% to 15% being singletons. This CDR3 region has 16 residues. Germline CDR1 and CDR2: DFQATT and SNEGSKA (reference sequence). A further study also used this sample, focusing on yellow fever vaccine responses in identical twins.

The TCR comes from a woman in her late teens or twenties in good health. Sequenced sample: CD8+ T cells sorted from blood. The J gene is TRBJ1-2, the V gene TRBV20-1; the D gene is possibly TRBD1 (5 bases). This chain's CDR3 is CSARLLGTDANYGYTF. CDR3 nucleotide sequence: TGCAGTGCTAGATTATTGGGGACGGATGCTAACTATGGCTACACTTTC.